Shown below are 26 T cell receptor beta chains from a single sample sequenced in a study of blood T cell repertoires in COVID-19. Generated by immunoSEQ multiplex PCR, the TCRdb table keeps only in-frame clones and is missing some. The sample contains under 300,000 clones, roughly 80% of which appear only once. Source material: PBMCs or T cells enriched from blood (not recorded which). These receptor sequences come from a man aged 45-65 years who had recovered from COVID-19.

This chain connects TRBV7-6 to TRBJ1-1; D ambiguous. The germline V and J ends were trimmed by 4 bases and 1 base, with 13 bases remaining between them. The CDR3 sequence is 15 residues long. Per the germline V gene, CDR1 is SGHVS and CDR2 is FNYEAQ. The DNA for the CDR3 is TGTGCCAGCAGCTCGTCACAGATTCCGAACACTGAAGCTTTCTTT. Amino acids: CASSSSQIPNTEAFF.

The J gene is TRBJ2-1, the V gene TRBV5-1; 14 bases are shared with TRBD2. Germline lookup yields CDR1 SGHRS and CDR2 YFSETQ. V was clipped by 4 bases and J by 3 bases; unmatched bases: 6. The CDR3 is 17 amino acids. As DNA, the CDR3 is TGCGCCAGCAGCCCGTCGGGACTAGCGGGAGTCTACAATGAGCAGTTCTTC. It codes for CASSPSGLAGVYNEQFF.

This clone was seen repeatedly, ten times or more. This sequence joins TRBV29-1 and TRBJ2-1; TRBD1 aligns across 10 bases. CDR1 is SQVTM, CDR2 ANQGSEA, per germline. V was clipped by 4 bases and J by 8 bases; unmatched bases: 11. The CDR3 has 15 residues. CDR3 region: CSVGQGTGVSHEQFF. Written as DNA, the CDR3 is TGCAGCGTTGGGCAGGGGACAGGGGTGTCGCATGAGCAGTTCTTC.

The rearrangement uses TRBV19 and TRBJ1-5; D gene uncertain. Germline lookup yields CDR1 LNHDA and CDR2 SQIVND (reference sequence). This CDR3 is built from 15 residues. The germline V and J ends were trimmed by 3 bases and 2 bases, with 11 bases remaining between them. CDR3 coding DNA: TGTGCCAGTAGTATTTCAGATTTGGGCAATCAGCCCCAGCATTTT. Protein sequence: CASSISDLGNQPQHF.

The gene calls are TRBV11-2 and TRBJ1-4, with D uncertain. The ends were cut back, 5 bases at V and 2 bases at J, with 12 bases in the middle. CDR3 size: 15 residues. CDR1 SGHAT and CDR2 FQNNGV come from the germline V gene. CDR3 nucleotides: TGTGCCAGCAGCCCGCGTGCGGCGACTAATGAAAAACTGTTTTTT. This sequence encodes CASSPRAATNEKLFF.

Remarks on this clone: Its ends do not fully match the called genes, so a read error is possible. The CDR3 reads CASGLGQQNTEAFF. The CDR3 nucleotides read TGTGCTAGTGGATTGGGACAGCAGAACACTGAAGCTTTCTTT. V usage is TRBV12-5 and J usage is TRBJ1-1, with 7 bases fitting TRBD1. This CDR3 is built from 14 residues. The germline gives CDR1 LGHNT, CDR2 FRNRAP.

The chain combines TRBV24-1 with TRBJ2-5, with 7 bases identical to TRBD2. CDR3 size: 14 residues. The germline gives CDR1 KGHDR, CDR2 SFDVKD. The trim removed 1 base at V and 5 bases at J, leaving 3 bases unmatched. The CDR3 nucleotides are TGTGCCACCAGTGATTTAGGGCGGGAGGAGACCCAGTACTTC. This sequence encodes CATSDLGREETQYF.

The genes are TRBV9 and TRBJ1-2, with 7 bases fitting TRBD1. This CDR3 has 13 amino acids. CDR1 and CDR2 (germline): SGDLS, YYNGEE. V dropped 3 bases and J dropped 8; count of bases not matched to a gene: 7. The CDR3 loop is CASSATGVRGYTF. For the CDR3, the DNA is TGTGCCAGCAGCGCCACAGGGGTAAGAGGCTACACCTTC.

J is TRBJ2-5 and V is TRBV5-1, with 7 bases lining up with TRBD2. Germline V gene data show CDR1 as SGHRS and CDR2 as YFSETQ. The CDR3 consists of 15 residues. Trimming cost V 4 bases and J 1 base; bases outside gene matches: 7. The CDR3 bases are TGCGCCAGCAGCCCAGGGTGGGGGGGCCAAGAGACCCAGTACTTC. Protein sequence: CASSPGWGGQETQYF.

V usage is TRBV6-1 and J usage is TRBJ1-2; 7 nucleotides line up with TRBD1. The V and J ends lost 3 bases and 8 bases, in that order; junction bases with no gene match: 9. This CDR3 spans 14 amino acids. CDR1 and CDR2 from the germline V gene are MNHNS and SASEGT. Here the CDR3 DNA reads TGTGCCAGCAGTGATTCGACAGGGCCGGCGGGCTACACCTTC. Its protein is CASSDSTGPAGYTF.

V usage is TRBV18 and J usage is TRBJ1-1; D gene uncertain. Trimming left V 4 bases short and J 0 bases short, with 15 bases between. The CDR3 is 16 amino acids. Germline CDR1 reads KGHSH; CDR2 reads LQKENI. In DNA, the CDR3 is TGTGCCAGCTCACGCGGGGTTCGGAATCTGAACACTGAAGCTTTCTTT. Translated, it gives CASSRGVRNLNTEAFF.

The chain uses TRBV7-3 and TRBJ1-2, with D tentatively TRBD1 (5 bases). Deletions cut 4 bases from V and 4 bases from J, with 10 bases between. This CDR3 has 13 amino acids. Germline V gene sequence: CDR1 SGHTA, CDR2 FQGTGA. CDR3 amino acids: CASSSGGSYGYTF. CDR3 nucleotides: TGTGCCAGCAGCTCGGGGGGTAGCTATGGCTACACCTTC.

This clone was counted a single time. The chain has TRBV11-2 and TRBJ1-5; the D is unclear. This CDR3 contains 16 residues. Trimming pared 1 base from V and 7 bases from J, leaving 17 bases between. CDR1 and CDR2 (germline): SGHAT, FQNNGV. Here the CDR3 reads CASSLGTRPRDQPQHF. The CDR3 DNA is TGTGCCAGCAGCTTAGGCACTAGACCCCGAGACCAGCCCCAGCATTTT.

This chain uses TRBV2 with TRBJ1-1; D is perhaps TRBD1 (5 bases). The CDR3 is made up of 12 amino acids. Germline values: CDR1 SNHLY, CDR2 FYNNEI. V was shortened by 2 bases and J by 5 bases, with 6 bases between the two germline ends. The CDR3 is CASSERQTEAFF. For the CDR3, the DNA is TGTGCCAGCAGTGAAAGACAGACTGAAGCTTTCTTT.

This rearrangement joins TRBV19 to TRBJ2-3; 7 nucleotides agree with TRBD2. This CDR3 has 11 residues. V lost 8 bases and J lost 6; bases outside the gene matches: 2. Germline lookup yields CDR1 LNHDA and CDR2 SQIVND (reference sequence). This CDR3 is CASGRGDTQYF. In nucleotides, the CDR3 is TGTGCCAGTGGGCGGGGGGATACGCAGTATTTT.

This clone was detected only once. The genes are TRBV7-2 and TRBJ2-2; D possibly corresponds to TRBD2 (5 bases). Looked up from germline, CDR1 is SGHTA and CDR2 is FQGNSA. CDR3 length equals 18 residues. V was clipped by 5 bases and J by 5 bases, with 24 bases between them. CDR3 nucleotides: TGTGCCAGCAGCCCACAAGCAGACTGGCGGGTCTATACCGGGGAGCTGTTTTTT. It yields the protein CASSPQADWRVYTGELFF.

The CDR3 region is CATSRGTITGELFF. DNA for the CDR3: TGTGCCACCAGCAGGGGGACTATCACCGGGGAGCTGTTTTTT. This chain connects TRBV15 to TRBJ2-2; 7 nucleotides line up with TRBD2. CDR1 and CDR2 from the germline V gene are LNHNV and YYDKDF (reference sequence). V lost 3 bases to trimming and J lost 4 bases; unmatched junction nucleotides: 2. The CDR3 runs 14 residues.

V is TRBV28 and J is TRBJ2-1; D is ambiguous. This CDR3 comprises 13 residues. Germline CDR1 and CDR2: MDHEN and SYDVKM. The V end was cut by 2 bases, the J end by 8 bases, with 10 bases between. CDR3 region: CASSLPEADEQFF. The CDR3, as DNA: TGTGCCAGCAGTTTACCAGAGGCCGATGAGCAGTTCTTC.

The rearrangement uses TRBV4-3 and TRBJ2-1; 16 bases are a match to TRBD2. The length of the CDR3 is 20 residues. J lost 8 bases, V lost 1 base, and 14 bases had no gene match. Germline values: CDR1 LGHNA, CDR2 YSLEER. In nucleotides, the CDR3 is TGCGCCAGCAGCCAAGGGAGCGGGACTAGCGGGAGGGCCTCTACGGATGAGCAGTTCTTC. It yields the protein CASSQGSGTSGRASTDEQFF.

The chain is built from TRBV20-1 and TRBJ1-4; D is undetermined. The CDR3 is made up of 14 amino acids. Trimming took off 3 bases at V and 3 bases at J, with 11 bases between the two ends. Germline CDR1 reads DFQATT; CDR2 reads SNEGSKA (reference sequence). CDR3 coding DNA: TGCAGTGCTAGTATGGGCCCGGCTAATGAAAAACTGTTTTTT. It yields the protein CSASMGPANEKLFF.

The chain combines TRBV7-3 with TRBJ2-1; D is possibly TRBD1 (6 bases). Germline-derived CDR1 and CDR2 are SGHTA and FQGTGA. The CDR3 sequence is 15 residues long. V gave up 5 bases and J gave up 15 bases, with 26 bases separating them. This CDR3 is CASSPGGQQGPAPFF. In DNA, the CDR3 is TGTGCCAGCAGCCCCGGCGGCCAACAGGGTCCAGCTCCGTTCTTC. The full variable domain, completed using reference TRBV7-3 and TRBJ2-1, is GAGVSQTPSNKVTEKGKYVELRCDPISGHTALYWYRQSLGQGPEFLIYFQGTGAADDSGLPNDRFFAVRPEGSVSTLKIQRTERGDSAVYLCASSPGGQQGPAPFFGPGTRLTVL.

This chain uses TRBV7-9 with TRBJ2-3; 8 bases are a match to TRBD2. The germline CDR1 and CDR2 sequences are SEHNR and FQNEAQ (reference sequence). This CDR3 has 14 residues. The ends lost 1 base at V and 4 bases at J; junction bases unmatched: 1. Here the CDR3 DNA reads TGTGCCAGCAGCTTAGTACTAGCGGCAGATACGCAGTATTTT. This encodes CASSLVLAADTQYF.

The chain carries TRBV2 and TRBJ1-2; a possible D gene is TRBD1 (6 bases). The CDR3 is 12 amino acids. Trimming shortened V by 4 bases and J by 6 bases, and 9 bases separated the two germline ends. The germline CDR1 and CDR2 sequences are SNHLY and FYNNEI. CDR3 nucleotide sequence: TGTGCCAGCAGTGCCAGGGGAAATGGCTACACCTTC. Encoded protein: CASSARGNGYTF.

The sample holds one count of this clone. Here the CDR3 reads CASSLWGLYEQYF. CDR3 DNA: TGTGCCAGCAGTTTATGGGGGCTCTACGAGCAGTACTTC. V gene TRBV28 combines with J gene TRBJ2-7, with D possibly matching TRBD1 (5 bases). The V end was cut by 0 bases, the J end by 3 bases, with 6 bases between. The length of the CDR3 is 13 residues. Germline V lookup: CDR1 MDHEN, CDR2 SYDVKM. Drawing the rest from reference TRBV28 and TRBJ2-7, the complete variable domain is DVKVTQSSRYLVKRTGEKVFLECVQDMDHENMFWYRQDPGLGLRLIYFSYDVKMKEKGDIPEGYSVSREKKERFSLILESASTNQTSMYLCASSLWGLYEQYFGPGTRLTVT.

The CDR3 DNA sequence: TGTGCCAGCAGCGTACGGGGGGACAGGGGCGCAAGCTATGGCTACACCTTC. It specifies CASSVRGDRGASYGYTF. The chain combines TRBV9 with TRBJ1-2; TRBD1 matches 10 bases. Germline V gives CDR1 SGDLS, CDR2 YYNGEE. This CDR3 comprises 17 residues. Trimming took 1 base from V and 4 from J; bases not matched to a gene: 10.

V gene TRBV18 combines with J gene TRBJ1-1, with D uncertain. Germline lookup yields CDR1 KGHSH and CDR2 LQKENI. Trimming left V 2 bases short and J 4 bases short, with 11 bases between. The CDR3 totals 14 residues. CDR3 residues: CASSPSRGFTEAFF. For the CDR3, the DNA is TGTGCCAGCTCACCATCCCGAGGGTTCACTGAAGCTTTCTTT.